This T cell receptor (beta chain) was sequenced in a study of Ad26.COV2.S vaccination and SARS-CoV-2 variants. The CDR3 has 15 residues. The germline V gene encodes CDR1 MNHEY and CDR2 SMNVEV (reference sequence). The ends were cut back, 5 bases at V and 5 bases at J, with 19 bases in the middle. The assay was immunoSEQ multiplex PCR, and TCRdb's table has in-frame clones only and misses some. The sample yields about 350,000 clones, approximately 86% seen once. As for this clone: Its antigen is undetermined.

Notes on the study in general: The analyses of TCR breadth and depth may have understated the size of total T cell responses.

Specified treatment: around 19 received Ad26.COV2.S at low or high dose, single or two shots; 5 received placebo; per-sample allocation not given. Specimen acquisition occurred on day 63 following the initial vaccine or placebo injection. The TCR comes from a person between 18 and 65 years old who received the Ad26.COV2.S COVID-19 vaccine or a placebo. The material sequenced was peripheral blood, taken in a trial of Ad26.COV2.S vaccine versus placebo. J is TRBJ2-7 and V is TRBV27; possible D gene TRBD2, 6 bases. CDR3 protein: CASSPWGGGDHEQYF. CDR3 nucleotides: TGTGCCAGCAGTCCCTGGGGAGGAGGCGACCACGAGCAGTACTTC.